This entry lists 20 T cell receptor beta chains sequenced from one sample in a study of T cell changes during pregnancy in multiple sclerosis. Assay used: immunoSEQ multiplex PCR; TCRdb lists only in-frame clones, some missing. Of tens of thousands of clones listed, around 92% are singletons. This specimen was CD4+ T cells from peripheral blood mononuclear cells, taken after pregnancy. These receptor sequences come from a female donor with multiple sclerosis, enrolled in a pregnancy study.

The genes are TRBV27 and TRBJ1-1; D is unclear. The CDR3 spans 12 residues. The V end was cut by 3 bases, the J end by 7 bases, with 9 bases between. Germline V CDR1 and CDR2: MNHEY, SMNVEV (reference sequence). CDR3 residues: CASSLVRGEAFF. The DNA of the CDR3 is TGTGCCAGCAGTTTGGTCCGAGGTGAAGCTTTCTTT.

The chain combines TRBV18 with TRBJ1-6, with a weak D call TRBD1 (6 bases). There are 16 residues in the CDR3. V lost 4 bases and J lost 5, with 15 bases in between. The V gene's germline CDR1 is KGHSH and CDR2 LQKENI. The DNA of the CDR3 is TGTGCCAGCTCACTCCTCAGGGGCGCCCATAATTCACCCCTCCACTTT. Protein product: CASSLLRGAHNSPLHF. The full variable domain, in which reference TRBV18 and TRBJ1-6 provide the parts outside the CDR3, is NAGVMQNPRHLVRRRGQEARLRCSPMKGHSHVYWYRQLPEEGLKFMVYLQKENIIDESGMPKERFSAEFPKEGPSILRIQQVVRGDSAAYFCASSLLRGAHNSPLHFGNGTRLTVT.

DNA for the CDR3: TGTGCCAGCAGAACGAAGATGGAGGGGACGGGTGGCTACACCTTC. This encodes CASRTKMEGTGGYTF. The chain carries TRBV7-9 and TRBJ1-2; tentatively, D is TRBD1 (5 bases). The CDR3 covers 15 residues. Germline V gene sequence: CDR1 SEHNR, CDR2 FQNEAQ (reference sequence). Trimming took 6 bases from V and 7 from J, leaving 21 bases between them.

CDR3 sequence (DNA): TGTGCCAGTACTCCTACTCCGGGACAGGTCAGCTATAGCAATCAGCCCCAGCATTTT. Translation gives CASTPTPGQVSYSNQPQHF. The V and J genes are TRBV19 and TRBJ1-5; TRBD1 agrees at 8 bases. Looked up from germline, CDR1 is LNHDA and CDR2 is SQIVND (reference sequence). The CDR3 has 19 residues. Unmatched junction bases numbered 17, after V lost 7 bases and J lost 0 bases.

This chain links TRBV7-2 with TRBJ1-2; D call uncertain. The CDR3 covers 15 residues. CDR1 and CDR2 (germline): SGHTA, FQGNSA. Trimming cost V 2 bases and J 3 bases, with 13 bases left between them. The CDR3 DNA reads as TGTGCCAGCAGCTTAAAAGTCGGCGGATACTATGGCTACACCTTC. Translated, it gives CASSLKVGGYYGYTF.

The V gene is TRBV29-1, the J gene TRBJ2-5, with D tentatively TRBD2 (7 bases). Looked up from germline, CDR1 is SQVTM and CDR2 is ANQGSEA. The CDR3 has 13 residues. The V end was cut by 6 bases, the J end by 4 bases, with 15 bases between. The CDR3, as DNA: TGCAGCGTGGCGGGGGCTGTGGGAGAGACCCAGTACTTC. Translation: CSVAGAVGETQYF.

V and J are TRBV19 and TRBJ2-6, with 7 bases identical to TRBD1. This CDR3 is built from 16 residues. The V and J ends lost 2 bases and 1 base, in that order; junction bases with no gene match: 2. Germline V lookup: CDR1 LNHDA, CDR2 SQIVND (reference sequence). CDR3 loop: CASSINRGSGANVLTF. As DNA, the CDR3 is TGTGCCAGTAGTATAAACAGGGGTTCTGGGGCCAACGTCCTGACTTTC. The full variable domain, completed using reference TRBV19 and TRBJ2-6, is DGGITQSPKYLFRKEGQNVTLSCEQNLNHDAMYWYRQDPGQGLRLIYYSQIVNDFQKGDIAEGYSVSREKKESFPLTVTSAQKNPTAFYLCASSINRGSGANVLTFGAGSRLTVL.

CDR3 in DNA: TGTGCCAGCACCGAGGGGGGGGGTGGAGATACGCAGTATTTT. As protein: CASTEGGGGDTQYF. The genes are TRBV9 and TRBJ2-3, with D perhaps TRBD2 (7 bases). Germline V lookup: CDR1 SGDLS, CDR2 YYNGEE. V was shortened by 6 bases and J by 5 bases, with 16 bases between the two germline ends. This CDR3 is built from 14 residues.

J is TRBJ1-1 and V is TRBV5-1, with a tentative D call TRBD1 (5 bases). V was cut by 2 bases and J by 0 bases, with 20 bases left in between. The length of the CDR3 is 18 residues. Germline values: CDR1 SGHRS, CDR2 YFSETQ. The DNA of the CDR3 is TGCGCCAGCAGCTTCCGGCCCCCCGGGGGGGGACTGAACACTGAAGCTTTCTTT. This gives the protein CASSFRPPGGGLNTEAFF.

The chain is built from TRBV13 and TRBJ1-5; TRBD1 might be the D (5 bases). V gave up 3 bases and J gave up 11 bases, with 14 bases separating them. This CDR3 spans 13 amino acids. Germline CDR1 PRHDT, CDR2 FYEKMQ (reference sequence). CDR3 residues: CASSFSRAGAQHF. The DNA for the CDR3 is TGTGCCAGCAGCTTCTCCAGGGCGGGAGCCCAGCATTTT.

The V gene is TRBV5-6, the J gene TRBJ1-2, with 8 bases aligning to TRBD1. The CDR3 spans 14 residues. Trimming removed 0 bases from V and 5 bases from J; junction bases left unmatched: 3. Germline assignment: CDR1 SGHDT and CDR2 YYEEEE. The CDR3 loop is CASSLDRGRYGYTF. The DNA of the CDR3 is TGTGCCAGCAGCTTGGACAGGGGGAGGTATGGCTACACCTTC. Variable domain in full (rest from reference TRBV5-6 and TRBJ1-2): DAGVTQSPTHLIKTRGQQVTLRCSPKSGHDTVSWYQQALGQGPQFIFQYYEEEERQRGNFPDRFSGHQFPNYSSELNVNALLLGDSALYLCASSLDRGRYGYTFGSGTRLTVV.

As DNA, the CDR3 is TGTGCCACCAGCAGGGAACAGGGCAATAGCAATCAGCCCCAGCATTTT. Protein: CATSREQGNSNQPQHF. V and J are TRBV15 and TRBJ1-5, with a weak D call TRBD1 (6 bases). V shed 3 bases and J shed 0 bases, with 12 bases lying between them. This CDR3 is 16 amino acids long. Germline CDR1 LNHNV, CDR2 YYDKDF (reference sequence). Combining the CDR3 with reference TRBV15 and TRBJ1-5 gives the whole variable domain DAMVIQNPRYQVTQFGKPVTLSCSQTLNHNVMYWYQQKSSQAPKLLFHYYDKDFNNEADTPDNFQSRRPNTSFCFLDIRSPGLGDTAMYLCATSREQGNSNQPQHFGDGTRLSIL.

For the CDR3, the DNA is TGTGCCATCAGTGAGCTTAGCAATCAGCCCCAGCATTTT. Its translation is CAISELSNQPQHF. This chain connects TRBV10-3 to TRBJ1-5; D not resolved. CDR1 and CDR2 (germline): ENHRY, SYGVKD. The CDR3 is 13 amino acids. Trimming shortened V by 2 bases and J by 0 bases, and 2 bases separated the two germline ends.

This clone was seen more than once but under ten times. The chain carries TRBV2 and TRBJ2-1; TRBD2 is a possible D gene (5 bases). The germline V and J ends were trimmed by 3 bases and 11 bases, with 11 bases remaining between them. This CDR3 contains 12 residues. Germline V gene data show CDR1 as SNHLY and CDR2 as FYNNEI. CDR3 DNA sequence: TGTGCCAGCAGTGAGACTACTAGGCAGCAGTTCTTC. It encodes CASSETTRQQFF.

The chain links TRBV7-2 to TRBJ2-7; 8 nucleotides align to TRBD2. The length of the CDR3 is 15 residues. Germline loops: CDR1 SGHTA, CDR2 FQGNSA. Trimming at V came to 5 bases and at J to 2 bases, leaving 8 bases not matched to a gene. Here the CDR3 reads CASSPIRTSPYEQYF. In DNA form, the CDR3 reads TGTGCCAGCAGCCCGATCCGGACTAGCCCCTACGAGCAGTACTTC.

The chain employs TRBV19 and TRBJ2-3; D perhaps matches TRBD1 (5 bases). This CDR3 region has 13 residues. The germline V gene encodes CDR1 LNHDA and CDR2 SQIVND (reference sequence). Trimming shortened V by 6 bases and J by 1 base, and 8 bases separated the two germline ends. The CDR3 DNA follows: TGTGCCAGTAGGTTACAGGGCACAGATACGCAGTATTTT. Its protein product is CASRLQGTDTQYF.

Comment on this clone: The junction departs from the called germline gene at one end, perhaps through a read error. The genes are TRBV27 and TRBJ2-7, with 8 positions matching TRBD2. CDR3 length equals 15 residues. Germline values: CDR1 MNHEY, CDR2 SMNVEV (reference sequence). The CDR3 spells CATSQRTSRRYEQYF. DNA of the CDR3: TGTGCCACCAGTCAACGGACTAGCCGACGCTACGAGCAGTACTTC.

The chain recombines TRBV19 with TRBJ2-1, with a possible D match to TRBD1 (5 bases). This CDR3 contains 15 residues. The V gene's germline CDR1 is LNHDA and CDR2 SQIVND (reference sequence). V gave up 7 bases and J gave up 8 bases, with 21 bases separating them. In DNA form, the CDR3 reads TGTGCCAGTACCAAAGGGCAGGGTCCCTTCCATGAGCAGTTCTTC. It codes for CASTKGQGPFHEQFF.

The chain carries TRBV19 and TRBJ1-2; D gene uncertain. Germline V gene sequence: CDR1 LNHDA, CDR2 SQIVND (reference sequence). The CDR3 has 11 amino acids. Trimming cost V 7 bases and J 7 bases, with 10 bases left between them. The CDR3 DNA reads TGTGCCAGTAATCGGGGTAGTGGCTACACCTTC. This encodes CASNRGSGYTF.

The gene calls are TRBV2 and TRBJ2-1; 8 bases align to TRBD2. The CDR3 runs to 12 residues. In germline, CDR1 is SNHLY, CDR2 FYNNEI. The CDR3 DNA sequence: TGTGCTCGTGCGTGGAGCGGGGGCCCACAGTTCTTC. Translated: CARAWSGGPQFF. Complete variable domain (other parts from reference TRBV2 and TRBJ2-1): EPEVTQTPSHQVTQMGQEVILRCVPISNHLYFYWYRQILGQKVEFLVSFYNNEISEKSEIFDDQFSVERPDGSNFTLKIRSTKLEDSAMYFCARAWSGGPQFFGPGTRLTVL.